The T cell receptor beta chain under discussion was sequenced for a study of blood T cell repertoires in COVID-19. Across the study: There were acute and convalescent COVID-19 samples, and they came from the United States, Italy and Spain. PBMCs, B-cell-depleted T cells, or T cells were the source of the cDNA or gDNA that made up the material.

V lost 1 base to trimming and J lost 6 bases; unmatched junction nucleotides: 0. The CDR3 has 13 amino acids. Looked up from germline, CDR1 is LGHDT and CDR2 is YNNKEL (reference sequence). Original analysis: Amplification with reference gene primers provided the estimates of nucleated cell counts. Measured with immunoSEQ multiplex PCR; TCRdb has only the in-frame clones, and not every one. Clone size and the V and J calls come from that table; the DNA yielded D and trimming. The table records tens of thousands of clones, around 88% of them present only once. This chain joins TRBV3-1 (or the pseudogene TRBV3-2) and TRBJ1-2, with 9 nucleotides matching TRBD1. The TCR comes from a man between 65 and 85 years old with acute or convalescent COVID-19. What was sequenced was peripheral blood. For the CDR3, the DNA is TGTGCCAGCAGCCAAGGGACAGGGGATGGCTACACCTTC. Residues: CASSQGTGDGYTF.